The present entry profiles one T cell receptor beta chain with its context. Clones were read by immunoSEQ multiplex PCR, and TCRdb kept only the in-frame ones, dropping some. The sample has around 56,000 clones, approximately 88% seen once. The data derive from a study of T cell responses to AZD1222 COVID-19 vaccine. This clonotype was sampled from an adult who received the AZD1222 COVID-19 vaccine. Sequenced here: peripheral blood, sampled 28 days after the second AZD1222 dose.

CDR3 sequence reads: CASSVGTSGYNEQFF. The CDR3 DNA reads TGTGCCAGCAGCGTAGGGACTAGCGGATACAATGAGCAGTTCTTC. The V gene is TRBV9, the J gene TRBJ2-1; 10 nucleotides align to TRBD2. CDR3 length: 15 amino acids. CDR1 SGDLS and CDR2 YYNGEE come from the germline V gene. V shed 0 bases, J shed 4 bases, and the junction held 1 base outside the gene matches. The variable domain in full, with the rest retrieved from reference TRBV9 and TRBJ2-1, is DSGVTQTPKHLITATGQRVTLRCSPRSGDLSVYWYQQSLDQGLQFLIQYYNGEERAKGNILERFSAQQFPDLHSELNLSSLELGDSALYFCASSVGTSGYNEQFFGPGTRLTVL.